Listed below are T cell receptor beta chains from one sample, sequenced in a study of cytomegalovirus exposure and HLA in healthy donors. Sequencing used immunoSEQ multiplex PCR; TCRdb keeps in-frame clones, though not all of them. This sample has under 150,000 clones, with nearly 80% found just once. Sequences were obtained from PBMCs. The receptors come from a woman aged 25-40 years in good health and CMV-seronegative. CDR3s include the opening cysteine and the closing phenylalanine or tryptophan. Fields, in order: V gene, J gene, D gene, CDR3 length, clone size, CDR3 DNA, CDR3 protein. A D gene is named only where the DNA matches it firmly. Clone size is given for some rows only: seen once, a few or many times, or a class if the clone is expanded.

v_call: TRBV27; j_call: TRBJ1-1; d_call: NA; cdr3_length: 13; clone_size: NA; cdr3_nt: TGTGCCAGCAGTTTACTACAGTCCACTGAAGCTTTCTTT; cdr3_aa: CASSLLQSTEAFF
v_call: TRBV14; j_call: TRBJ2-7; d_call: TRBD1; cdr3_length: 15; clone_size: NA; cdr3_nt: TGTGCCAGCAGCCATTTCGGGACAGACCTATACGAGCAGTACTTC; cdr3_aa: CASSHFGTDLYEQYF
v_call: TRBV6-5; j_call: TRBJ2-7; d_call: NA; cdr3_length: 14; clone_size: NA; cdr3_nt: TGTGCCAGCAGTTCCTCGACAGGTGGCTACGAGCAGTACTTC; cdr3_aa: CASSSSTGGYEQYF
v_call: TRBV5-6; j_call: TRBJ2-1; d_call: TRBD2; cdr3_length: 14; clone_size: NA; cdr3_nt: TGTGCCAGCAGCTTTCCGGGACTAGCCCGTGAGCAGTTCTTC; cdr3_aa: CASSFPGLAREQFF
v_call: TRBV5-1; j_call: TRBJ2-3; d_call: NA; cdr3_length: 15; clone_size: NA; cdr3_nt: TGCGCCACCTCCGGGACTCGCCCAGGCACAGATACGCAGTATTTT; cdr3_aa: CATSGTRPGTDTQYF
v_call: TRBV6-4; j_call: TRBJ2-3; d_call: NA; cdr3_length: 15; clone_size: few; cdr3_nt: TGTGCCAGCAGTGACTCAGACAGCCCCACAGATACGCAGTATTTT; cdr3_aa: CASSDSDSPTDTQYF
v_call: TRBV30; j_call: TRBJ2-1; d_call: NA; cdr3_length: 12; clone_size: once; cdr3_nt: TGTGCCTGGAGGATGGGGGGGCATGAGCAGTTCTTC; cdr3_aa: CAWRMGGHEQFF
v_call: TRBV10-2; j_call: TRBJ1-1; d_call: TRBD1; cdr3_length: 16; clone_size: NA; cdr3_nt: TGCGCCAGCAGTGACCCGGCCGGACAGGGCCCCACTGAAGCTTTCTTT; cdr3_aa: CASSDPAGQGPTEAFF
v_call: TRBV6-1; j_call: TRBJ1-2; d_call: TRBD1; cdr3_length: 14; clone_size: NA; cdr3_nt: TGTGCCAGCAGTGAAATGTGGACAGGGGGTGGCTACACCTTC; cdr3_aa: CASSEMWTGGGYTF
v_call: TRBV7-3; j_call: TRBJ2-2; d_call: NA; cdr3_length: 16; clone_size: NA; cdr3_nt: TGTGCCAGCAGCCCACGAGGAGGGGCGAACACCGGGGAGCTGTTTTTT; cdr3_aa: CASSPRGGANTGELFF
v_call: TRBV5-8; j_call: TRBJ1-3; d_call: NA; cdr3_length: 15; clone_size: NA; cdr3_nt: TGTGCCAGCAGCTTTGACTCAGGGTCTGGAAACACCATATATTTT; cdr3_aa: CASSFDSGSGNTIYF
v_call: TRBV5-1; j_call: TRBJ1-1; d_call: NA; cdr3_length: 13; clone_size: few; cdr3_nt: TGCGCCAGCAGCTTGGTAGTGAACACTGAAGCTTTCTTT; cdr3_aa: CASSLVVNTEAFF
v_call: TRBV7-9; j_call: TRBJ1-1; d_call: NA; cdr3_length: 14; clone_size: NA; cdr3_nt: TGTGCCAGCAGCTTAAAAGAAGCAGGGACTGAAGCTTTCTTT; cdr3_aa: CASSLKEAGTEAFF
v_call: TRBV6-5; j_call: TRBJ2-6; d_call: NA; cdr3_length: 14; clone_size: few; cdr3_nt: TGTGCCAGCAGCGACATCTCTGGGGCCAACGTCCTGACTTTC; cdr3_aa: CASSDISGANVLTF
v_call: TRBV4-2; j_call: TRBJ2-5; d_call: TRBD2; cdr3_length: 16; clone_size: NA; cdr3_nt: TGTGCCAGCAGCCAAGCAAGCGGGGGGGCCGGAGAGACCCAGTACTTC; cdr3_aa: CASSQASGGAGETQYF
v_call: TRBV6-1; j_call: TRBJ1-1; d_call: NA; cdr3_length: 14; clone_size: NA; cdr3_nt: TGTGCTAGCAGTGAAGCGGATACCCCGGCTAGGGCTTTCTTT; cdr3_aa: CASSEADTPARAFF
v_call: TRBV9; j_call: TRBJ1-6; d_call: NA; cdr3_length: 16; clone_size: NA; cdr3_nt: TGTGCCAGCAGCGCAAACGGGCCGAGCCCGGGGTCACCCCTCCACTTT; cdr3_aa: CASSANGPSPGSPLHF
v_call: TRBV29-1; j_call: TRBJ1-1; d_call: NA; cdr3_length: 14; clone_size: NA; cdr3_nt: TGCAGCGTTGCAATTACCGGGGGGAACACTGAAGCTTTCTTT; cdr3_aa: CSVAITGGNTEAFF
v_call: TRBV27; j_call: TRBJ2-1; d_call: NA; cdr3_length: 15; clone_size: NA; cdr3_nt: TGTGCCAGCGGCCGTACAACCACCTCCTACAATGAGCAGTTCTTC; cdr3_aa: CASGRTTTSYNEQFF
v_call: TRBV29-1; j_call: TRBJ1-5; d_call: TRBD1; cdr3_length: 13; clone_size: few; cdr3_nt: TGCAGCGTTGGACAGGGCGGCAATCAGCCCCAGCATTTT; cdr3_aa: CSVGQGGNQPQHF
v_call: TRBV11-2; j_call: TRBJ2-5; d_call: NA; cdr3_length: 14; clone_size: once; cdr3_nt: TGTGCCAGCAGCGGCTGGGGGGAGACGAAGACCCAGTACTTC; cdr3_aa: CASSGWGETKTQYF
v_call: TRBV6-1; j_call: TRBJ1-6; d_call: NA; cdr3_length: 16; clone_size: NA; cdr3_nt: TGTGCCAGCAGTGACAACACAGCTATTTTTAATTCACCCCTCCACTTT; cdr3_aa: CASSDNTAIFNSPLHF
v_call: TRBV6-5; j_call: TRBJ2-3; d_call: NA; cdr3_length: 13; clone_size: NA; cdr3_nt: TGTGCCAGCGTACGACTAGGTGCAGATACGCAGTATTTT; cdr3_aa: CASVRLGADTQYF
v_call: TRBV6-1; j_call: TRBJ2-7; d_call: NA; cdr3_length: 14; clone_size: NA; cdr3_nt: TGTGCCAGCAGTTTTGACAGGAACCCTACCGAGCAGTACTTC; cdr3_aa: CASSFDRNPTEQYF
v_call: TRBV5-4; j_call: TRBJ2-7; d_call: TRBD1; cdr3_length: 14; clone_size: once; cdr3_nt: TGTGCCAGCAGCTCGGGGACAGGTGCCTACGAGCAGTACTTC; cdr3_aa: CASSSGTGAYEQYF
v_call: TRBV6-5; j_call: TRBJ1-1; d_call: TRBD1; cdr3_length: 15; clone_size: NA; cdr3_nt: TGTGCCAGCAGGCGCGACAGGGATGAAAACACTGAAGCTTTCTTT; cdr3_aa: CASRRDRDENTEAFF
v_call: TRBV9; j_call: TRBJ2-2; d_call: NA; cdr3_length: 13; clone_size: NA; cdr3_nt: TGTGCCAGCAGCGTAGAATCCGCCGGGGAGCTGTTTTTT; cdr3_aa: CASSVESAGELFF
v_call: TRBV6-1; j_call: TRBJ1-2; d_call: NA; cdr3_length: 15; clone_size: NA; cdr3_nt: TGTGCCAGCAGTGAAGCTCACGGGGGGCTTTGGGGCTACACCTTC; cdr3_aa: CASSEAHGGLWGYTF
v_call: TRBV11-2; j_call: TRBJ1-4; d_call: NA; cdr3_length: 18; clone_size: NA; cdr3_nt: TGTGCCAGCAGTCTTGAGCACACAGGAATTTCAACTAATGAAAAACTGTTTTTT; cdr3_aa: CASSLEHTGISTNEKLFF
v_call: TRBV9; j_call: TRBJ1-2; d_call: TRBD1; cdr3_length: 16; clone_size: NA; cdr3_nt: TGTGCCAGCAGCCTACAACCGGGACAGGGATCTTGGGGCTACACCTTC; cdr3_aa: CASSLQPGQGSWGYTF
v_call: TRBV7-9; j_call: TRBJ1-2; d_call: NA; cdr3_length: 13; clone_size: few; cdr3_nt: TGTGCCAGCAGCTTAGCGGGACAAAGTGGCTACACCTTC; cdr3_aa: CASSLAGQSGYTF
v_call: TRBV29-1; j_call: TRBJ2-6; d_call: TRBD1; cdr3_length: 18; clone_size: NA; cdr3_nt: TGCAGCGTGCTCAAACGGACAGGGGTCCCCTCTGGGGCCAACGTCCTGACTTTC; cdr3_aa: CSVLKRTGVPSGANVLTF
v_call: TRBV10-3; j_call: TRBJ1-5; d_call: NA; cdr3_length: 14; clone_size: NA; cdr3_nt: TGTGCCATCAGTGATTCGGTTAGCAATCAGCCCCAGCATTTT; cdr3_aa: CAISDSVSNQPQHF
v_call: TRBV11-2; j_call: TRBJ1-2; d_call: TRBD1; cdr3_length: 14; clone_size: NA; cdr3_nt: TGTGCCAGCAGCCCGCCGGGACAGTACTATGGCTACACCTTC; cdr3_aa: CASSPPGQYYGYTF
v_call: TRBV5-1; j_call: TRBJ2-3; d_call: NA; cdr3_length: 15; clone_size: NA; cdr3_nt: TGCGCCAGCAGCTTGGTACGGGGTAGCACAGATACGCAGTATTTT; cdr3_aa: CASSLVRGSTDTQYF
v_call: TRBV5-7; j_call: TRBJ1-5; d_call: TRBD1; cdr3_length: 15; clone_size: once; cdr3_nt: TGTGCCAGCAGCCTAGGACAGGGGGCAAAGCAGCCCCAGCATTTT; cdr3_aa: CASSLGQGAKQPQHF
v_call: TRBV7-8; j_call: TRBJ2-7; d_call: TRBD2; cdr3_length: 15; clone_size: NA; cdr3_nt: TGTGCCAGCAGCTTAGAAGCGGGGGGCCCCTACGAGCAGTACTTC; cdr3_aa: CASSLEAGGPYEQYF
v_call: TRBV6-5; j_call: TRBJ2-7; d_call: TRBD1; cdr3_length: 15; clone_size: NA; cdr3_nt: TGTGCCAGCAGCTCGACAGGGGAGATATACTACGAGCAGTACTTC; cdr3_aa: CASSSTGEIYYEQYF
v_call: TRBV5-6; j_call: TRBJ1-2; d_call: NA; cdr3_length: 13; clone_size: once; cdr3_nt: TGTGCCAGCTACCGGGGTGGGGACTATGGCTACACCTTC; cdr3_aa: CASYRGGDYGYTF
v_call: TRBV4-1; j_call: TRBJ1-6; d_call: NA; cdr3_length: 15; clone_size: NA; cdr3_nt: TGCGCCAGCAGCCAACGGACAGAGGATAATTCACCCCTCCACTTT; cdr3_aa: CASSQRTEDNSPLHF
v_call: TRBV6-4; j_call: TRBJ1-5; d_call: NA; cdr3_length: 13; clone_size: NA; cdr3_nt: TGTGCCAGCAGTGTTCAAGAGGGCCAGCCCCAGCATTTT; cdr3_aa: CASSVQEGQPQHF
v_call: TRBV6-6; j_call: TRBJ2-1; d_call: NA; cdr3_length: 12; clone_size: NA; cdr3_nt: TGTGCCAGCAGTCCTACCTACAATGAGCAGTTCTTC; cdr3_aa: CASSPTYNEQFF
v_call: TRBV1; j_call: TRBJ2-7; d_call: NA; cdr3_length: 14; clone_size: NA; cdr3_nt: TGCACCAGCAGCGCGGGACCTAGCTCCTACGAGCAGTACTTC; cdr3_aa: CTSSAGPSSYEQYF
v_call: TRBV15; j_call: TRBJ2-7; d_call: NA; cdr3_length: 14; clone_size: NA; cdr3_nt: TGTGCCACCAGCAGATCCGGACAGTTCCGCGAGCAGTACTTC; cdr3_aa: CATSRSGQFREQYF